In its sample, the clone carrying this T cell receptor (beta chain) was seen many times. Its specificity is unknown. The time point was: newly diagnosed GD, antithyroid drugs for less than 3 months. With RNA extracted from PBMCs as input, the TCR library was made. Blood from the periphery, 8.5 to 9 milliliters in all, was drawn into EDTA tubes. The data derive from a study of regulatory T cells in long-lasting Graves disease. With iRepertoire HTBI primers and Arm-PCR of CDR3 regions, TCR beta libraries were built. TCRdb reanalysed the multiplex PCR reads using MiXCR and keeps one entry per CDR3 protein. The sample has about 540,000 distinct CDR3 sequences; about 13% are singletons. General observations from the study: Newly diagnosed Graves' patients had higher TCR diversity than persistent ones.

A further study also used this sample, focusing on T cells in Graves' hyperthyroidism and ophthalmopathy. That report adds: Also found in blood were most expanded thyroid clonotypes above 0.001.

This TCR derives from a man aged 30-40 years with Graves disease. The specimen was peripheral blood mononuclear cells (PBMCs), collected at new diagnosis, from a patient treated with antithyroid drugs.

CDR3 in amino acids: CATSRWDEADTQYF. The DNA for the CDR3 is TGTGCCACCAGCCGGTGGGACGAGGCAGATACGCAGTATTTT. The chain is built from TRBV15 and TRBJ2-3; D may correspond to TRBD1 or TRBD2 (5 bases each). Germline assignment: CDR1 LNHNV and CDR2 YYDKDF (reference sequence). Trimming took off 5 bases at V and 4 bases at J, with 13 bases between the two ends. CDR3 length: 14 residues.